This T cell receptor beta chain was obtained from a study of T cells in Graves' hyperthyroidism and ophthalmopathy. Looking at the study overall: The blood sample was taken at first diagnosis, before treatment began.

The source material, RNA transcripts, was used to amplify TCR beta CDR3 regions. An initial round of RT-PCR targeting the TCR CDR3 relied on the HTBI primer set. TCRdb ran MiXCR on the multiplex PCR reads and lists one entry per CDR3 protein. The profile shows more than 150,000 distinct CDR3 sequences, over 15% of them singletons. Sample: blood. The source of this sequence is a woman in her fifties or sixties with Graves' hyperthyroidism.

CDR3 region: CASSEWGRKNTEAFF. The DNA of the CDR3 is TGTGCCAGCAGTGAATGGGGACGGAAGAACACTGAAGCTTTCTTT. The chain has TRBV6-1 and TRBJ1-1, with a weak D call TRBD1 (5 bases). The CDR3 has 15 residues. The V gene lost 2 bases and the J gene lost 1 base, with 11 bases spanning the gap. Germline V lookup: CDR1 MNHNS, CDR2 SASEGT.